This T cell receptor beta chain appears in the sequencing data of a study of blood T cell repertoires in COVID-19. Whole-study context: Sites in the United States, Italy and Spain provided acute and convalescent COVID-19 samples. PBMCs, B-cell-depleted T cells, or T cells were the source of the cDNA or gDNA that made up the material.

The data were produced by immunoSEQ multiplex PCR, yet TCRdb's version contains in-frame clones alone and is incomplete. The sample records 150,000 to 250,000 clones, approximately 82% being singletons. Sample: peripheral blood. This TCR was sampled from a human donor with acute or convalescent COVID-19. The donor label of this sample is uncertain.

CDR3 protein: CASKTGGGGYTF. The CDR3 bases are TGTGCCAGCAAGACAGGGGGCGGTGGCTACACCTTC. J is TRBJ1-2 and V is TRBV28, with 10 bases lining up with TRBD1. CDR1 and CDR2 (germline): MDHEN, SYDVKM. Germline trimming cut 7 bases from V and 7 bases from J; bases unmatched to any gene: 3. This CDR3 spans 12 amino acids.